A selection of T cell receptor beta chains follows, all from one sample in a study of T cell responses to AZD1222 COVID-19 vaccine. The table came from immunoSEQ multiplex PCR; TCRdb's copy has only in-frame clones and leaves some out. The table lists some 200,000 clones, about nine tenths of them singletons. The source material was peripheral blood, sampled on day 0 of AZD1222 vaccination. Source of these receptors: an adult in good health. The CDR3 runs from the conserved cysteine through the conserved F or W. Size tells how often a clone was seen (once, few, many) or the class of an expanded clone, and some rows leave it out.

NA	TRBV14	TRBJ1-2	CASSQSAAKGWYGYTF
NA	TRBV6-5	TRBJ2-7	CASSYGERQYF
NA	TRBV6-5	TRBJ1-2	CASSRTRAYGYTF
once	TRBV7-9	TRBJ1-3	CASRSLAGNTIYF
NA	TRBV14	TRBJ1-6	CASEAGGGNSPLHF
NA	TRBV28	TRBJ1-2	CASSYRTGRYGYTF
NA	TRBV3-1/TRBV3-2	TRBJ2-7	CASSQDSSYFEQYF
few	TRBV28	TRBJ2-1	CASILSGRIIRDEQFF
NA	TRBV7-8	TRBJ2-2	CASSPYGGANTGELFF
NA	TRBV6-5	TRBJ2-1	CASSYSQGKEQFF
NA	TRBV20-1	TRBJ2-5	CSARYRETQYF
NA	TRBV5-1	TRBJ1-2	CASSLRTGSYGYTF
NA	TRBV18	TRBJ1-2	CASSVTGTNYGYTF
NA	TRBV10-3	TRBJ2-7	CAISEARGGLYEQYF
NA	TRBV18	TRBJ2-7	CASSPPRATGEQYF
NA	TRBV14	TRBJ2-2	CASSQPGGRAGELFF
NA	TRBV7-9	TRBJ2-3	CASSPRGREPQDTQYF
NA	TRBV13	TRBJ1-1	CASSLGPPGTEAFF
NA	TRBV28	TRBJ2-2	CASSGGRTGELFF
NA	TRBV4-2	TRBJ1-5	CASSRQGRQPQHF
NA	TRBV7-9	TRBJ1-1	CASSPGGSTEAFF
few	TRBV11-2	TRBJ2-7	CASSLVSQGEQYF
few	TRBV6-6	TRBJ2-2	CASSNARGYTGELFF
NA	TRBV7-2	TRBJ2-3	CASSLNTGDTQYF
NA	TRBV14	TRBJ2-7	CASSQGTVITYEQYF
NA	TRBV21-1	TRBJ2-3	CASNSGSTDTQYF
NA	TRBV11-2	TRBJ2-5	CASSLGGRTYQETQYF
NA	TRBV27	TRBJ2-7	CASSSPARQPRHRYEQYF
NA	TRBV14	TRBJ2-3	CASSRDGGFADTQYF
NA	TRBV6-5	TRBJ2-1	CASSSRDIYNEQFF
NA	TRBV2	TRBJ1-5	CASNYYRQGGGQPQHF
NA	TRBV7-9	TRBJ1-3	CASSLRFGDTGNTIYF
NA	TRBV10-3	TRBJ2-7	CAISSGQTYEQYF
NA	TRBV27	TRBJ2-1	CASSLVGLGPAQFF
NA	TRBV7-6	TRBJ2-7	CASSFSISGRLGEQYF
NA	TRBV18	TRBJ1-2	CASSPLVAGSYYGYTF
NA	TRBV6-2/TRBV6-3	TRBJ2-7	CASSYSRDLPSPYEQYF
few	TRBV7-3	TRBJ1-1	CASRLGGLNTEAFF
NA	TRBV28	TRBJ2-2	CASSLVPDGELFF
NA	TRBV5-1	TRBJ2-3	CASSLAGTSGAFTDTQYF
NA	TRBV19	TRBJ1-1	CASSSRFQGGWGTEAFF